This T cell receptor beta chain is from a study of monozygotic twins with inflammatory bowel disease. Findings of the study overall: Researchers were unable to tell different T cell subtypes apart. IBD patients had lower TCRbeta diversity (inverse Simpson) than healthy co-twins. Lower sharing of clonotypes with other individuals was seen in IBD patients than in healthy twins. This was most marked in patients showing signs of disease activity.

Germline CDR1 is KGHDR and CDR2 is SFDVKD. The CDR3 sequence is 15 residues long. Regarding this clonotype: Its antigen is unknown.

TCRdb reprocessed the 5' RACE reads, keeping one entry per CDR3 protein, no DNA. This repertoire includes about 110,000 distinct CDR3 sequences. V is TRBV24-1 and J is TRBJ2-7; the TRBD1 assignment by TCRdb is unverifiable without DNA. The sample taken for sequencing was blood. The receptor was isolated from a human donor with ulcerative colitis or Crohn's disease, or a healthy co-twin of an affected twin (not recorded which). The CDR3 is CATSGGTGGMYEQYF.